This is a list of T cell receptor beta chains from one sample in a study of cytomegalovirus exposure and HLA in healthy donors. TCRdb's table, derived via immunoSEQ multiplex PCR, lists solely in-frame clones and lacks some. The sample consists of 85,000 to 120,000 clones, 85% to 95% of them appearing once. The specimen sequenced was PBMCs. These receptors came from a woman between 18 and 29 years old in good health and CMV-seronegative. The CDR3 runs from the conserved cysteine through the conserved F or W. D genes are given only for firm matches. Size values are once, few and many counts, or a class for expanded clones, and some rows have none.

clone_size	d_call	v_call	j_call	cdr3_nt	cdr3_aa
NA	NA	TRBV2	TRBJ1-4	TGTGCCAGCAGCGGACTCACAACTAATGAAAAACTGTTTTTT	CASSGLTTNEKLFF
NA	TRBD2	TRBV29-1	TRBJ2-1	TGCAGCGTTGCATCAGCCGGGGGGGCTGAGCAGTTCTTC	CSVASAGGAEQFF
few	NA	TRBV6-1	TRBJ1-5	TGTGCCAGCAATGAAAAGGTCGGCGGCTCCGGGCCCCAGCATTTT	CASNEKVGGSGPQHF
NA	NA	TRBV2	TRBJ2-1	TGTGCCAGTAGCGGTACAAATGAGCAGTTCTTC	CASSGTNEQFF
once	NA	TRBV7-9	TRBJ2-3	TGTGCCAGCAGTTCTGTGGGAACAGGGACAGATACGCAGTATTTT	CASSSVGTGTDTQYF
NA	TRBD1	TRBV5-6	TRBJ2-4	TGTGCCAGCAGCATCACCTCAGGACAGGGGCAAAACATTCAGTACTTC	CASSITSGQGQNIQYF
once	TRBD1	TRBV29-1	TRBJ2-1	TGCAGCGTTGGGGACAGGGTATACAATGAGCAGTTCTTC	CSVGDRVYNEQFF
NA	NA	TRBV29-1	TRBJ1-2	TGCAGCGTTGCGAGGGGGGGCGGCTATGGCTACACCTTC	CSVARGGGYGYTF
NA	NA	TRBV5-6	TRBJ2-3	TGTGCCAGCAGCTTGGTTCAGGGGAGCACAGATACGCAGTATTTT	CASSLVQGSTDTQYF
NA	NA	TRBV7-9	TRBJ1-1	TGTGCCAGCAGTTTAAAAGAGACAGAGAAAGAAGCTTTCTTT	CASSLKETEKEAFF
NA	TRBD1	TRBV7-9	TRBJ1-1	TGTGCCAGCAGCCCTGACAGGGGGCGAATGGCTGAAGCTTTCTTT	CASSPDRGRMAEAFF
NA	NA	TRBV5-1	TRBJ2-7	TGCGCCAGCAGCTTGGGCGGGGACGAGCAGTACTTC	CASSLGGDEQYF
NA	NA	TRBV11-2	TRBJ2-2	TGTGCCAGCAGACCCTCTGGTGGGAGAGTCACCGGGGAGCTGTTTTTT	CASRPSGGRVTGELFF
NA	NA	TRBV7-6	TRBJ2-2	TGTGCCAGCAGCTCGACCCCGACAGGCGGCACGAACACCGGGGAGCTGTTTTTT	CASSSTPTGGTNTGELFF
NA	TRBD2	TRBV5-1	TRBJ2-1	TGCGCCAGCAGCTCTAGCGGGAGGGCCGAGGGGGAGCAGTTCTTC	CASSSSGRAEGEQFF
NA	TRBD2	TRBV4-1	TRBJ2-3	TGCGCCAGCAGCCTCGGACTAGCGACAGATACGCAGTATTTT	CASSLGLATDTQYF
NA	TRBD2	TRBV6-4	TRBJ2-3	TGTGCCAGCAGTCGGGGGAGCGGGGACACAGATACGCAGTATTTT	CASSRGSGDTDTQYF
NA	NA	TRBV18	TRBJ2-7	TGTGCCAGCTCAGAGATAACAGGAAACGAGCAGTACTTC	CASSEITGNEQYF
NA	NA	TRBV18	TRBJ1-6	TGTGCCAGCTCACCTGGGGGGATTAATTCACCCCTCCACTTT	CASSPGGINSPLHF
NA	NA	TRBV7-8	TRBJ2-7	TGTGCCAGCAGTTACTACAGGGTTTCGGGCTCCTACGAGCAGTACTTC	CASSYYRVSGSYEQYF
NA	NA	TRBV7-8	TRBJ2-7	TGTGCCAGCAGCTCACCGCGGGAAGGGCAGTACTTC	CASSSPREGQYF
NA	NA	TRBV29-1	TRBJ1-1	TGCAGCGTTGGGTCCAGAACGAGGGGGACTGAAGCTTTCTTT	CSVGSRTRGTEAFF
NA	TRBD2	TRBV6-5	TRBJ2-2	TGTGCCGGATATACTAGCGGGAACACCGGGGAGCTGTTTTTT	CAGYTSGNTGELFF
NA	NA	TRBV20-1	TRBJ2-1	TGCAGTGCAAGGGGACTTGACGAGCAGTTCTTC	CSARGLDEQFF
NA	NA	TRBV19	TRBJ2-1	TGTGCCAGTACCAAGGAAGGGAGTGAGCAGTTCTTC	CASTKEGSEQFF
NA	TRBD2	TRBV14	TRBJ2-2	TGTGCCAGCAGCCAAAGTCGCCCTAGCGGGGGCTCCGGGGAGCTGTTTTTT	CASSQSRPSGGSGELFF
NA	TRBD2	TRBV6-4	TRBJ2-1	TGTGCCAGCAGTCGCCTAGCGGGAGGAGCTAATGAGCAGTTCTTC	CASSRLAGGANEQFF
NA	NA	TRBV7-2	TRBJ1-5	TGTGCCAGCAGCGCCTATTATAGCAATCAGCCCCAGCATTTT	CASSAYYSNQPQHF
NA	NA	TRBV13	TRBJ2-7	TGTGCCAGCAGCCCTATACTAGTAGGGTCCTACGAGCAGTACTTC	CASSPILVGSYEQYF
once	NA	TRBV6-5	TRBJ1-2	TGTGCCAGCAGTTACTCAGGGGACACTTCCTATGGCTACACCTTC	CASSYSGDTSYGYTF
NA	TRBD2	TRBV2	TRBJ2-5	TGTGCCAGCAACACATTCCTAGCGGGAGGGTACCAAGAGACCCAGTACTTC	CASNTFLAGGYQETQYF
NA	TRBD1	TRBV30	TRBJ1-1	TGTGCCTGGAGCCCTCCAGACAGGGAGTGGGTTGACACTGAAGCTTTCTTT	CAWSPPDREWVDTEAFF
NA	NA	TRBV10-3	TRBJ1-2	TGTGCCATCAGTGATAAGGTGCGGTCTTCCTATGGCTACACCTTC	CAISDKVRSSYGYTF
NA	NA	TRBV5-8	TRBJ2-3	TGTGCCAGCAGCTTTCAATCAGTGACAGATACGCAGTATTTT	CASSFQSVTDTQYF
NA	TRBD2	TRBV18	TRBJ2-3	TGTGCCAGCTTGGGCTTCAAGTCGGGACTAGCTGTGGATACGCAGTATTTT	CASLGFKSGLAVDTQYF
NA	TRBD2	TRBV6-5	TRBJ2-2	TGTGCCATCAGTGAGTCGGGAGGGACCGGGGAGCTGTTTTTT	CAISESGGTGELFF